The entry below gives a single TCR beta chain sequence along with its context. The antigen remains unidentified. The data belong to a study of shared clonotypes between healthy human individuals. Study-level results: Against clonotypes common to all four donors, non-shared ones had lower generation probabilities.

The table came from immunoSEQ multiplex PCR; TCRdb's copy has only in-frame clones and leaves some out. In the table there are a few million clones, more than 80% of which are singletons. The CDR3 is made up of 15 amino acids. With V trimmed by 3 bases and J by 2 bases, 3 bases remained unmatched. Germline values: CDR1 KGHSH, CDR2 LQKENI. The sequenced sample consisted of naive CD4+ T cells sorted from blood. Regarding subset: CD45RA+ positively selected. This sequence was found in a man younger than 30 in good health. The chain employs TRBV18 and TRBJ2-5; 10 positions match TRBD1. CDR3 nucleotides: TGTGCCAGCTCACCGGACAGGGGGGTACAAGAGACCCAGTACTTC. The encoded protein is CASSPDRGVQETQYF.